This T cell receptor (beta chain) was obtained from a study of cytomegalovirus exposure and HLA in healthy donors. Notes on the study in general: An apparent linkage of common viral pathogens to several of the most significant clusters emerged in a later analysis.

The length of the CDR3 is 16 residues. V lost 2 bases, J lost 5 bases, and 6 bases stayed unmatched. The germline V gene encodes CDR1 SGHAT and CDR2 FQNNGV. PCR used 60 Vbeta primers and 13 Jbeta primers. Clones were read by immunoSEQ multiplex PCR, and TCRdb kept only the in-frame ones, dropping some. Seen here are around 150,000 clones, roughly three quarters observed once, and the top ten hold 3.9%. As concerns this clone: No antigen is known for it.

The V call is TRBV11-2, the J call TRBJ1-5; 10 bases align to TRBD1. The clonotype was recovered from a young man in good health and CMV-seronegative. Material: PBMCs. The CDR3 bases are TGTGCCAGCAGCTTATCGACAGGGGGCAGGGATCAGCCCCAGCATTTT. As protein: CASSLSTGGRDQPQHF.